This is a list of T cell receptor beta chains from one sample in a study of blood T cells in healthy people across ages. TCRdb redid the calling of the 5' RACE reads with MiXCR, one entry per CDR3 protein. The sample lists some 1.1 million distinct CDR3 sequences; roughly two fifths were seen once. Sequenced sample: blood. These receptor sequences come from a young man in good health. CDR3s include the opening cysteine and the closing phenylalanine or tryptophan. D genes are given only for firm matches. Only some rows state a clone size, as once, few, many or a class for expanded clones.

- TRBJ2-5 TRBV5-1 TRBD1 CASSSDRGRGETQYF TGCGCCAGCAGCTCGGACAGGGGGCGAGGAGAGACCCAGTACTTC
few TRBJ1-2 TRBV29-1 TRBD1 CSVDDRAGIGYTF TGCAGCGTTGATGACAGGGCGGGTATAGGCTACACCTTC
- TRBJ1-1 TRBV4-3 - CASSQDLGEWEAFF TGCGCCAGCAGCCAAGATCTCGGGGAATGGGAAGCTTTCTTT
- TRBJ1-1 TRBV20-1 TRBD1 CSARDRPGQGNTEAFF TGCAGTGCTAGAGATCGTCCGGGACAGGGAAACACTGAAGCTTTCTTT
- TRBJ2-2 TRBV10-3 - CAISDPRTRSNTGELFF TGTGCCATCAGTGACCCCCGGACGCGTTCGAACACCGGGGAGCTGTTTTTT
- TRBJ2-7 TRBV4-3 - CASSQESGPYEQYF TGCGCCAGCAGCCAAGAATCGGGGCCCTACGAGCAGTACTTC
- TRBJ1-1 TRBV5-1 TRBD1 CASSLTNRGTNTEAFF TGCGCCAGCAGCCTAACAAACAGGGGAACGAACACTGAAGCTTTCTTT
few TRBJ2-3 TRBV20-1 TRBD2 CSASSGLADTQYF TGCAGTGCTTCTAGCGGCCTCGCAGATACGCAGTATTTT
- TRBJ1-2 TRBV7-2 - CASSLSTGSCGYTF TGTGCCAGCAGCTTATCTACAGGATCCTGTGGCTACACCTTC
- TRBJ2-7 TRBV12-3/TRBV12-4 - CAGSFLAGSYEQYF TGTGCCGGCAGTTTTCTGGCGGGGAGCTACGAGCAGTACTTC
- TRBJ2-7 TRBV10-3 TRBD1 CAISAGTGATYEQYF TGTGCCATCAGTGCCGGGACAGGGGCAACCTACGAGCAGTACTTC
- TRBJ1-1 TRBV5-6 - CASSLTRFRSGEAFF TGTGCCAGCAGCTTGACCCGCTTCCGATCCGGGGAAGCTTTCTTT
- TRBJ1-2 TRBV28 - CASTQERAEGYTF TGTGCCAGCACCCAAGAGAGGGCTGAAGGCTACACCTTC
- TRBJ2-1 TRBV6-1 TRBD2 CAVTGGGLHEQFF TGTGCCGTAACGGGGGGGGGCCTTCATGAGCAGTTCTTC
- TRBJ1-6 TRBV12-3/TRBV12-4 - CASSLTEGPLHF TGTGCCAGCAGTTTAACGGAAGGACCCCTCCACTTT
many TRBJ1-1 TRBV29-1 TRBD1 CSADRDNTEAFF TGCAGCGCCGACAGGGACAACACTGAAGCTTTCTTT
- TRBJ2-2 TRBV7-9 - CASSPVRGYGELFF TGTGCCAGCAGCCCCGTCCGGGGTTACGGGGAGCTGTTTTTT
- TRBJ2-7 TRBV4-3 - CASSQDIRNEQYF TGCGCCAGCAGCCAAGATATCAGGAATGAGCAGTACTTC
- TRBJ1-1 TRBV5-1 TRBD1 CASSFSGTECEAFF TGCGCCAGCAGCTTTTCCGGGACAGAGTGTGAAGCTTTCTTT
- TRBJ1-5 TRBV7-2 TRBD1 CASSPRTGDQPQHF TGTGCCAGCAGCCCTAGGACAGGTGATCAGCCCCAGCATTTT
- TRBJ1-4 TRBV4-2 - CASSQNPWERGEKLFF TGTGCCAGCAGTCAAAACCCCTGGGAGAGGGGCGAAAAACTGTTTTTT
- TRBJ1-6 TRBV2 - CASNARGYSPLHF TGTGCCAGCAATGCCCGTGGGTATTCACCCCTCCACTTT
few TRBJ1-2 TRBV20-1 - CSASRTANPYGYTF TGCAGTGCGAGCCGGACGGCTAACCCCTATGGCTACACCTTC
few TRBJ1-5 TRBV21-1 - CASNQGSGSNQPQHF TGTGCCAGCAACCAGGGGTCCGGTAGCAATCAGCCCCAGCATTTT
- TRBJ2-2 TRBV6-2/TRBV6-3 - CASMRGQTNTGELFF TGTGCCAGCATGCGGGGACAAACGAACACCGGGGAGCTGTTTTTT
many TRBJ2-3 TRBV27 - CASSFYGGSTDTQYF TGTGCCAGCAGTTTTTATGGGGGAAGCACAGATACGCAGTATTTT
- TRBJ2-4 TRBV12-3/TRBV12-4 TRBD2 CASSRIGGYGKDIQYF TGTGCCAGCAGCCGAATCGGGGGGTACGGCAAAGACATTCAGTACTTC
- TRBJ2-1 TRBV3-1 - CASSQRRSPQWEQFF TGTGCCAGCAGCCAAAGAAGGTCCCCACAATGGGAGCAGTTCTTC
- TRBJ1-2 TRBV6-5 - CASSSLRGSVTNYGYTF TGTGCCAGCAGTTCCTTGAGGGGATCAGTTACTAACTATGGCTACACCTTC
few TRBJ1-1 TRBV7-9 TRBD1 CASRRGQETEAFF TGTGCCAGCAGACGAGGACAGGAAACTGAAGCTTTCTTT
- TRBJ2-2 TRBV20-1 - CSARASDYTGTGELFF TGCAGTGCTAGAGCTTCGGATTACACGGGGACCGGGGAGCTGTTTTTT
- TRBJ2-1 TRBV6-1 - CASDTQGVLYNEQFF TGTGCCAGCGACACCCAGGGTGTCTTATACAATGAGCAGTTCTTC
- TRBJ2-5 TRBV20-1 - CSGAGDQETQYF TGCAGCGGGGCAGGGGACCAAGAGACCCAGTACTTC
few TRBJ2-1 TRBV6-2/TRBV6-3 - CASTYSHGGVDEQFF TGTGCCAGCACTTATTCCCACGGTGGGGTCGATGAGCAGTTCTTC
few TRBJ2-3 TRBV4-2 - CASTSFSSSTDTQYF TGTGCCAGCACCTCCTTTAGCAGTAGCACAGATACGCAGTATTTT
- TRBJ1-3 TRBV5-1 - CASSLDSLSGNTIYF TGCGCCAGCAGCTTGGACAGCCTCTCTGGAAACACCATATATTTT
- TRBJ2-5 TRBV24-1 - CATSDSYTLDEQYF TGTGCCACCAGTGATTCGTACACGCTCGATGAGCAGTACTTC
few TRBJ2-1 TRBV4-1 TRBD2 CASSLGLDNYNEQFF TGCGCCAGCAGCCTGGGACTAGACAACTACAATGAGCAGTTCTTC
few TRBJ2-1 TRBV4-2 - CASSSRTTYNEQFF TGTGCCAGCAGCTCCCGAACGACCTACAATGAGCAGTTCTTC
- TRBJ1-2 TRBV28 - CASSLGQANNYGYTF TGTGCCAGCAGTTTGGGTCAGGCGAATAACTATGGCTACACCTTC
- TRBJ2-3 TRBV12-3/TRBV12-4 - CASTQNGAGVDTQYF TGTGCCAGCACCCAAAACGGGGCAGGTGTAGATACGCAGTATTTT
few TRBJ2-2 TRBV15 - CATSRDRGRLTGELFF TGTGCCACCAGCAGAGATCGAGGGCGGCTTACCGGGGAGCTGTTTTTT
- TRBJ1-1 TRBV5-5 - CASSLGPGETFF TGTGCCAGCAGCTTGGGGCCGGGAGAAACTTTCTTT
few TRBJ2-5 TRBV12-3/TRBV12-4 TRBD2 CASSQAGGLGETQYF TGTGCCAGCAGCCAAGCGGGGGGCCTTGGAGAGACCCAGTACTTC
- TRBJ2-1 TRBV4-1 TRBD1 CANSLRQGTHNEQFF TGCGCCAACAGCCTCCGACAGGGCACCCACAATGAGCAGTTCTTC
few TRBJ2-3 TRBV29-1 - CSVEGDVTDTQYF TGCAGCGTTGAGGGGGATGTCACAGATACGCAGTATTTT
- TRBJ2-4 TRBV3-1 - CASSQEGSRGGIQYF TGTGCCAGCAGCCAAGAAGGCTCCCGGGGTGGCATTCAGTACTTC
few TRBJ2-5 TRBV28 - CASSLSGRSKTSYF TGTGCCAGCAGTTTATCGGGCAGGTCGAAGACCTCGTACTTC
- TRBJ1-1 TRBV29-1 - CSVFWQLNTEAFF TGCAGCGTTTTTTGGCAATTAAACACTGAAGCTTTCTTT
few TRBJ1-2 TRBV20-1 TRBD1 CSTQGGSHGYTF TGCAGTACCCAGGGGGGATCACATGGCTACACCTTC
- TRBJ2-5 TRBV5-5 - CASSWGHNRETQYF TGTGCCAGCAGCTGGGGACATAATCGAGAGACCCAGTACTTC
- TRBJ2-4 TRBV20-1 - CSARGRVAKNIQYF TGCAGTGCGAGAGGCCGAGTAGCCAAAAACATTCAGTACTTC
- TRBJ1-1 TRBV6-2/TRBV6-3 - CASIQGRLNTEAFF TGTGCCAGCATCCAGGGGAGGCTGAACACTGAAGCTTTCTTT
- TRBJ2-1 TRBV20-1 - CSAFPGQVEQFF TGCAGTGCTTTCCCCGGGCAGGTCGAGCAGTTCTTC
few TRBJ2-1 TRBV7-3 TRBD2 CASSKRGGLNEQFF TGTGCCAGCAGCAAGCGGGGGGGCTTGAATGAGCAGTTCTTC
- TRBJ2-3 TRBV6-1 TRBD2 CASMKGLAGGRDTQYF TGCGCCAGCATGAAGGGACTAGCGGGGGGGAGGGATACGCAGTATTTT
few TRBJ2-1 TRBV6-2/TRBV6-3 - CASSILGSYDNEQFF TGTGCCAGCAGTATCCTCGGGAGTTACGACAATGAGCAGTTCTTC
few TRBJ2-3 TRBV5-6 - CASSSAVSTDTQYF TGTGCCAGCAGCTCCGCGGTTAGCACAGATACGCAGTATTTT
- TRBJ1-2 TRBV7-9 - CASSLVEVLNYGYTF TGTGCCAGCAGCTTGGTGGAGGTCCTCAACTATGGCTACACCTTC